The source of this TCR beta chain is a study of blood T cell repertoires in COVID-19. Study in general: The study drew acute and convalescent COVID-19 samples from the United States, Italy and Spain.

This CDR3 has 15 residues. The method was immunoSEQ multiplex PCR; TCRdb's version includes in-frame clones alone and lacks a portion of them. The sample yields under 70,000 clones, less than 75% seen once. Input material: peripheral blood. The chain carries TRBV21-1 and TRBJ1-1. TRBV21-1 is a recognized pseudogene. This TCR derives from a woman between 65 and 79 years old with acute or convalescent COVID-19. This CDR3 reads CASRTAVAIRTEAFF. DNA of the CDR3: TGTGCCAGCAGGACTGCCGTAGCAATTCGCACTGAAGCTTTCTTT.